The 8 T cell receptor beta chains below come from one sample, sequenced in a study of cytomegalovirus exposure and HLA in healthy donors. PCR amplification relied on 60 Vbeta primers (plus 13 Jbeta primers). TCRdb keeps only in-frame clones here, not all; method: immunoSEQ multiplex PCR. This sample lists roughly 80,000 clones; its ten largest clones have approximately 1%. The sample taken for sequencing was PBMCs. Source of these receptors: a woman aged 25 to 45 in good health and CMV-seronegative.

The CDR3 nucleotides are TGCGCCAGCAGCTTGAGGTTAGCGGGGGGGCGAGATACGCAGTATTTT. Translated, it gives CASSLRLAGGRDTQYF. The chain uses TRBV5-1 and TRBJ2-3, with 11 bases fitting TRBD2. The germline V gene has CDR1 SGHRS and CDR2 YFSETQ. The CDR3 runs 16 residues. V gave up 1 base and J gave up 5 bases; unmatched junction bases: 6.

In DNA form, the CDR3 reads TGTGCCAGTAGTTCGGGACAGGGTTTTGAGCAGTTCTTC. Its protein product is CASSSGQGFEQFF. The rearrangement links TRBV19 to TRBJ2-1; 9 bases are a match to TRBD1. J gave up 9 bases and V 5 bases, and 5 bases lay outside the gene matches. Germline CDR1 and CDR2: LNHDA and SQIVND (reference sequence). This CDR3 is built from 13 residues.

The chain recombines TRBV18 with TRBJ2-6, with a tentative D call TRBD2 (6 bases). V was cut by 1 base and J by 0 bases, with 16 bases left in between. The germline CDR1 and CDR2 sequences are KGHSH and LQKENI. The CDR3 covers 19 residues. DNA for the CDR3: TGTGCCAGCTCACCACAATTGGAGGGCCAGAGCTCTGGGGCCAACGTCCTGACTTTC. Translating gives CASSPQLEGQSSGANVLTF.

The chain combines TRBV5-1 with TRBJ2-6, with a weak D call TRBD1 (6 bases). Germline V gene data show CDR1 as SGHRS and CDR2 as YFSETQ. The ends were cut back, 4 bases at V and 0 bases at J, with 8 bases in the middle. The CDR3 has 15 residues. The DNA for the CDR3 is TGCGCCAGCAGCCGGGACATCTCTGGGGCCAACGTCCTGACTTTC. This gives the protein CASSRDISGANVLTF.

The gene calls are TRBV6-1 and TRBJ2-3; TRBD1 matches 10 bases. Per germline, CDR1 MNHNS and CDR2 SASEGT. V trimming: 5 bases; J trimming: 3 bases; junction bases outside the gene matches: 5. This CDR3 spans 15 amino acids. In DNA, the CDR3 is TGTGCCAGCAGTCCTTGGGGACAGGGGACAGATACGCAGTATTTT. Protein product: CASSPWGQGTDTQYF.

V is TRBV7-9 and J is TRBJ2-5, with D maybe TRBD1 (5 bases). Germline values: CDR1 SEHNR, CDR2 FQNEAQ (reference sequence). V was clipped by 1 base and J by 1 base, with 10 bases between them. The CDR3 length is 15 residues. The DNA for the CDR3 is TGTGCCAGCAGCTTAGGGGGCGGAATCCAAGAGACCCAGTACTTC. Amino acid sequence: CASSLGGGIQETQYF.

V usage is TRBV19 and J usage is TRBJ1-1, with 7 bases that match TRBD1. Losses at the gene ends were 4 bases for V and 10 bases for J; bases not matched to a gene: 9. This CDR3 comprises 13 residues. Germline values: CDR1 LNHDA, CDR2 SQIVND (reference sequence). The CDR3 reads CASSTGTARPAFF. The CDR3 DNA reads TGTGCCAGTAGTACGGGGACAGCTCGTCCAGCTTTCTTT.

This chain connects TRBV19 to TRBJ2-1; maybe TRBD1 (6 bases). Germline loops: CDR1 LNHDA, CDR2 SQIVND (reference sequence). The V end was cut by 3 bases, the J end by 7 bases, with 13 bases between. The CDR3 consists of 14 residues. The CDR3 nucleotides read TGTGCCAGTAGTATGTGGGACATCGGGAATGAGCAGTTCTTC. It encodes CASSMWDIGNEQFF.